Following are 20 T cell receptor beta chains from one sample sequenced in a study of T cell responses to AZD1222 COVID-19 vaccine. Libraries were prepared by immunoSEQ multiplex PCR; TCRdb keeps only in-frame clonotypes and omits some of them. The sample shows more than 95,000 clones, roughly 82% of them seen only once. The specimen comprised peripheral blood, sampled on day 0 of AZD1222 vaccination. The receptor source for this set is an adult in good health.

The chain links TRBV4-2 to TRBJ1-2; D is unclear. V dropped 0 bases and J dropped 6 bases, with 17 bases sitting between them. The CDR3 length is 16 residues. CDR1 and CDR2 (germline): LGHNA, YNFKEQ. The CDR3 spells CASSQESRGGVDGYTF. The CDR3 nucleotides are TGTGCCAGCAGCCAAGAATCCCGGGGAGGAGTTGATGGCTACACCTTC.

The chain joins TRBV10-1 to TRBJ2-7, with D unclear. V lost 1 base and J 9 bases, leaving 22 bases between the germline ends. Germline assignment: CDR1 WNHNN and CDR2 SYGVQD (reference sequence). CDR3 length equals 16 residues. CDR3 protein: CASSEFVFGTTTRQYF. DNA of the CDR3: TGCGCCAGCAGTGAGTTCGTGTTCGGAACTACTACGAGGCAGTACTTC.

The J gene is TRBJ2-3, the V gene TRBV5-1; D gene ambiguous. CDR3 length: 14 residues. In germline, CDR1 is SGHRS, CDR2 YFSETQ. V lost 3 bases and J 0 bases, leaving 8 bases between the germline ends. CDR3 residues: CASSSGTSTDTQYF. The CDR3 DNA sequence: TGCGCCAGCAGCTCAGGAACAAGCACAGATACGCAGTATTTT.

This sequence joins TRBV5-6 and TRBJ1-3; D not resolved. This CDR3 spans 13 amino acids. The V end was cut by 2 bases, the J end by 15 bases, with 18 bases between. Germline V CDR1 and CDR2: SGHDT, YYEEEE. The CDR3 sequence: CASSFKAERERYF. As DNA, the CDR3 is TGTGCCAGCAGCTTTAAGGCCGAGCGGGAGAGATATTTT. The variable domain in full, with the rest retrieved from reference TRBV5-6 and TRBJ1-3, is DAGVTQSPTHLIKTRGQQVTLRCSPKSGHDTVSWYQQALGQGPQFIFQYYEEEERQRGNFPDRFSGHQFPNYSSELNVNALLLGDSALYLCASSFKAERERYFGEGSWLTVV.

The V gene is TRBV30, the J gene TRBJ2-2, with 8 bases lining up with TRBD1. This CDR3 has 14 residues. V shed 0 bases, J shed 13 bases, and the junction held 10 bases outside the gene matches. The germline gives CDR1 GTSNPN, CDR2 SVGIG (reference sequence). CDR3 coding DNA: TGTGCCTGGAGTGTGAGGACAGGGCGGGTTGGGCTGTTTTTT. Translated: CAWSVRTGRVGLFF.

V usage is TRBV7-2 and J usage is TRBJ2-2; 8 bases align to TRBD1. Germline V gene lookup returns CDR1 SGHTA and CDR2 FQGNSA. The CDR3 sequence is 15 residues long. Trimming took 6 bases from V and 6 from J; bases not matched to a gene: 9. In nucleotides, the CDR3 is TGTGCCAGCAGTCAGACAGGGGCCCGTTCCGGGGAGCTGTTTTTT. It encodes CASSQTGARSGELFF. Looking up the rest from reference TRBV7-2 and TRBJ2-2 gives the full variable domain: GAGVSQSPSNKVTEKGKDVELRCDPISGHTALYWYRQSLGQGLEFLIYFQGNSAPDKSGLPSDRFSAERTGGSVSTLTIQRTQQEDSAVYLCASSQTGARSGELFFGEGSRLTVL.

This clone was counted a single time. This chain links TRBV18 with TRBJ1-3; D gene unclear. V was shortened by 3 bases and J by 0 bases, with 15 bases between the two germline ends. The CDR3 sequence is 17 residues long. Germline assignment: CDR1 KGHSH and CDR2 LQKENI. CDR3 sequence reads: CASSPTAGESSGNTIYF. CDR3 in DNA: TGTGCCAGCTCACCTACGGCAGGAGAGAGCTCTGGAAACACCATATATTTT.

The table lists this clone with a few counts. V usage is TRBV5-1 and J usage is TRBJ1-1, with D maybe TRBD1 (5 bases). V was clipped by 0 bases and J by 11 bases, with 14 bases between them. The CDR3 spans 13 residues. Germline loops: CDR1 SGHRS, CDR2 YFSETQ. The CDR3 sequence: CASSLESTAGAFF. The CDR3 DNA reads as TGCGCCAGCAGCTTGGAGTCGACTGCAGGGGCTTTCTTT.

J is TRBJ1-5 and V is TRBV4-2; 8 positions match TRBD1. Germline trimming cut 2 bases from V and 5 bases from J; bases unmatched to any gene: 2. Germline loops: CDR1 LGHNA, CDR2 YNFKEQ. The CDR3 totals 14 residues. CDR3 nucleotides: TGTGCCAGCAGCCAATCAGGGGGCGATCAGCCCCAGCATTTT. Amino acids: CASSQSGGDQPQHF.

V is TRBV3-1 (or the pseudogene TRBV3-2) and J is TRBJ2-5; a weak D match, TRBD2 (6 bases). The CDR3 has 16 amino acids. Germline values: CDR1 LGHDT, CDR2 YNNKEL (reference sequence). The V and J ends lost 5 bases and 1 base respectively, with 17 bases between them. CDR3 in amino acids: CASSVEGPGSQETQYF. CDR3 bases: TGTGCCAGCAGCGTAGAGGGCCCCGGGAGCCAAGAGACCCAGTACTTC.

V and J are TRBV18 and TRBJ1-1, with 8 bases lining up with TRBD1. Germline-derived CDR1 and CDR2 are KGHSH and LQKENI. The CDR3 loop spans 19 amino acids. The V and J ends lost 5 bases and 5 bases, in that order; junction bases with no gene match: 22. The CDR3 reads CASSSVGAILQGVKTEAFF. The CDR3 DNA reads TGTGCCAGCTCATCGGTAGGCGCAATTTTACAGGGGGTAAAGACTGAAGCTTTCTTT.

The rearrangement uses TRBV19 and TRBJ2-3; D unclear. CDR3 length: 15 residues. Trimming took off 1 base at V and 0 bases at J, with 8 bases between the two ends. Germline lookup yields CDR1 LNHDA and CDR2 SQIVND (reference sequence). The CDR3 region is CASSIGKISTDTQYF. In DNA, the CDR3 is TGTGCCAGTAGTATAGGCAAGATTAGCACAGATACGCAGTATTTT.

This clone occurred once. The gene calls are TRBV3-1 (or the pseudogene TRBV3-2) and TRBJ2-1; TRBD1 agrees at 8 bases. Germline values: CDR1 LGHDT, CDR2 YNNKEL (reference sequence). The V and J ends lost 2 bases and 1 base, in that order; junction bases with no gene match: 7. The CDR3 spans 17 residues. CDR3 protein: CASSQIRTGGSYNEQFF. The CDR3 DNA reads TGTGCCAGCAGCCAAATCCGTACAGGGGGATCCTACAATGAGCAGTTCTTC.

This chain joins TRBV5-1 and TRBJ2-1; D remains unclear. Trimming removed 8 bases at V and 5 bases at J, with 11 bases between. This CDR3 comprises 12 residues. Germline lookup yields CDR1 SGHRS and CDR2 YFSETQ. The CDR3 nucleotides are TGCGCCAGTTCAAAACCGGACAATGAGCAGTTCTTC. Translation: CASSKPDNEQFF.

This sequence joins TRBV27 and TRBJ1-2; D may be TRBD1 (5 bases). Per germline, CDR1 MNHEY and CDR2 SMNVEV (reference sequence). The V end lost 5 bases, the J end lost 3 bases, and 16 bases lay between the germline ends. The CDR3 runs to 15 residues. This CDR3 reads CASSPMTGTDYGYTF. The CDR3 region has the DNA TGTGCCAGCAGTCCAATGACGGGGACCGACTATGGCTACACCTTC.

The sample holds a few counts of this clone. The chain has TRBV3-1 (or the pseudogene TRBV3-2) and TRBJ2-3; 7 nucleotides match TRBD2. The CDR3 runs 15 residues. Germline CDR1 is LGHDT and CDR2 is YNNKEL (reference sequence). After removal of 2 bases from V and 1 base from J, the junction contained 3 bases not matched to a gene. CDR3 in DNA: TGTGCCAGCAGCCAACGAGCGGGACGCACAGATACGCAGTATTTT. Residues: CASSQRAGRTDTQYF.

The V call is TRBV19, the J call TRBJ1-5; a weak D match, TRBD1 (5 bases). The CDR3 length is 15 residues. The V end lost 7 bases, the J end lost 3 bases, and 16 bases lay between the germline ends. Germline loops: CDR1 LNHDA, CDR2 SQIVND (reference sequence). In DNA, the CDR3 is TGTGCCAGTACCCGACTTCAGGGTTTCAATCAGCCCCAGCATTTT. It yields the protein CASTRLQGFNQPQHF.

This sequence joins TRBV12-3 or TRBV12-4 and TRBJ1-1, with TRBD1 matching over 7 bases. This CDR3 is built from 13 residues. Trimming cost V 3 bases and J 6 bases; bases outside gene matches: 4. The CDR3 nucleotides are TGTGCCAGCAGTTTTGGGCAGGGGGCTGAAGCTTTCTTT. Protein product: CASSFGQGAEAFF.

The V call is TRBV7-9, the J call TRBJ2-2; D perhaps matches TRBD1 (5 bases). This CDR3 is built from 14 residues. Trimming took off 5 bases at V and 3 bases at J, with 10 bases between the two ends. Germline CDR1 SEHNR, CDR2 FQNEAQ (reference sequence). CDR3 nucleotides: TGTGCCAGCAGCCCCGGACAATACACCGGGGAGCTGTTTTTT. Translation: CASSPGQYTGELFF.

The J gene is TRBJ1-3, the V gene TRBV4-3; D might be TRBD1 (5 bases). With 0 bases removed from V and 3 bases from J, the gap between germline ends came to 9 bases. The CDR3 consists of 15 residues. The germline V gene encodes CDR1 LGHNA and CDR2 YSLEER. CDR3 in amino acids: CASSQDLGGGNTIYF. CDR3 DNA: TGCGCCAGCAGCCAAGATCTGGGGGGTGGAAACACCATATATTTT.